What follows describes a single T cell receptor (beta chain). Base quality data are lacking; no much larger clone is found one base away. This sample is part of a study of blood T cell repertoires in acute mononucleosis (dated by TCRdb to the early 2020s). About the study as a whole: Convalescent samples, representing the memory response, were collected 5 to 8 months after the acute presentation. The mean blood EBV load was approximately 3.8 log10 genome copies per million B cells in acute infection and about 2.6 at convalescence.

The junction shows trimming of 6 bases on V and 6 bases on J, and the gene matches do not reach 18 bases of it. From a lookup of the germline V gene (reference sequence), CDR1 and CDR2 are MNHEY and SMNVEV. The cysteine opens and the phenylalanine closes a CDR3 of 18 amino acids. CDR3 DNA only is kept here, 54 bases in frame from base 1. The time point label here, explained by the study, means: convalescence about 6 months (5-8 months) after acute presentation (visit 7). CD8 T cell responses to two immunodominant EBV epitopes, BRLF1 109 (YVL-BR) and BMLF1 280 (GLC-BM), were tracked in the study over primary infection. A positive serum heterophile antibody test together with EBV viral capsid antigen-specific IgM pointed to primary EBV infection. Total CD8 T cells were first enriched from PBMCs by magnetic positive selection (MACS). A FACSAria III was used to sort live CD3+ CD8+ tetramer+ cells to over 85% purity. A PE-conjugated tetramer loaded with the BMLF1 280-288 peptide was used for cell sorting. Directly ex vivo after tetramer sorting, the TCR repertoires of EBV epitope-specific CD8 T cells were deep-sequenced at acute infection and at convalescence. The donors were a few individuals between about 18 and 29 years old who had clinical acute infectious mononucleosis along with laboratory evidence of primary EBV infection. Heparinized peripheral blood was collected when donors presented clinically with mononucleosis symptoms and again about 6 months afterward. PBMCs were isolated by Ficoll-Paque density gradient centrifugation.

General findings and caveats noted by the study authors: Low acute-to-convalescent clonotype overlap might partly reflect sampling error, because only a fraction of each donor's blood was analyzed. Only a few donors were included in the cohort, so group averages were based on very few individuals. GLC-BM selection appeared to involve both chains, including public TCRbeta motifs on BV14-BJ2 and BV20-BJ1 alongside a TCRalpha motif on AV5-AJ31. Although only 8% to 10% of unique acute clonotypes carried over into convalescence, these persisting clonotypes made up most of the response, and the remainder were seemingly replaced by new, diverse de novo clonotypes.

Total RNA from at least 9,500 sorted tetramer+ CD8 T cells was reverse transcribed into cDNA for TCR profiling. CDR3 regions were PCR-amplified with primers annealing to V and J regions, and unique molecular identifiers were added to track templates. Profiling of the TCRalpha and TCRbeta chains was done on the immunoSEQ platform, including the sequencing and error-correction standards of that platform. Concerning the study's data processing: Clonal copy numbers were corrected for sequencing and PCR errors, and CDR3s were defined according to IMGT conventions. Analysis was limited to productive rearrangements and used immunoSEQ Analyzer versions 2.0 and 3.0, and gene-pairing frequencies were further processed in Microsoft Excel. Circos plots were used to visualize V-J pairings, and MEME plus a custom motifSearch program were used to find CDR3 motifs. The probability of generation of TCR sequences was calculated using the OLGA algorithm. Clonotypes found at both visits were termed persistent, clonotypes found only in the acute phase were termed nonpersistent, and clonotypes found only at convalescence were termed de novo. An amino acid clonotype used by more than one donor was defined as a public TCR. This immuneACCESS table, as held by TCRdb, lists in-frame sequences with V and J called but not all clones. Of the missing ones, under half trace to an unresolved V gene in checked studies; the others have no known cause. The V and J calls and the clone size are those of that table, but D and trimming were determined from the DNA. The sample includes around 1,700 clones, with around 25% observed a single time. The top ten clonotypes cover roughly 23% of the sample.

Sequencing was performed on EBV GLC epitope tetramer+ CD8+ T cells sorted from PBMCs, taken during convalescence from infectious mononucleosis. This specimen's cell subset or site label, per the study, means: CD8 T cells binding tetramer with EBV BMLF1 280-288 peptide (GLC-BM). The clonotype was recovered from a woman aged 18-29 years with infectious mononucleosis caused by EBV. The chain is encoded by TRBV27 joined to TRBJ2-1, and 9 junctional nucleotides match TRBD2. Here the CDR3 is given as CASSQEVPLSTSGNEQFF. The bases read TGTGCCAGCAGCCAAGAGGTTCCCTTATCGACTAGCGGCAATGAGCAGTTCTTC.